Listed below are T cell receptor beta chains from one sample, sequenced in a study of shared clonotypes between healthy human individuals. This table comes from immunoSEQ multiplex PCR, and its TCRdb copy is limited to in-frame clones, with some not included. The sample contains some 1,900,000 clones, about 95% of which appear only once. Sequenced: naive CD8+ T cells sorted from blood. These TCRs come from a man aged 18 to 30 in good health. Each CDR3 is given with its conserved first and last residue. The D gene is left open where the match is weak. Some rows have no size entry. The others give once, few or many, or a class for an expanded clone.

abundance	v_gene	d_gene	j_gene	CDR3aa	CDR3nt
.	TRBV2	TRBD1	TRBJ2-7	CASSVTQGAYEQYF	TGTGCCAGCAGTGTTACCCAGGGGGCTTACGAGCAGTACTTC
.	TRBV7-9	TRBD1	TRBJ2-7	CASSFGQGAGEQYF	TGTGCCAGCAGCTTCGGACAGGGGGCAGGCGAGCAGTACTTC
.	TRBV28	TRBD2	TRBJ2-7	CASTGLAGGLDEQYF	TGTGCCAGCACAGGACTAGCGGGGGGGCTCGACGAGCAGTACTTC
.	TRBV5-6	.	TRBJ2-3	CASSPPSTDTQYF	TGTGCCAGCAGCCCCCCTAGCACAGATACGCAGTATTTT
.	TRBV28	.	TRBJ2-7	CASRAGQHYEQYF	TGTGCCAGCAGAGCGGGACAACACTACGAGCAGTACTTC
.	TRBV14	TRBD2	TRBJ2-7	CASSQEVQRGPMWEQYF	TGTGCCAGCAGCCAAGAGGTCCAGCGGGGGCCGATGTGGGAGCAGTACTTC
once	TRBV6-4	.	TRBJ2-1	CASSDRAESSYNEQFF	TGTGCCAGCAGTGACCGCGCAGAAAGCTCCTACAATGAGCAGTTCTTC
.	TRBV19	TRBD2	TRBJ2-1	CASSMGSGGAWAYNEQFF	TGTGCCAGTAGTATGGGTAGCGGGGGGGCCTGGGCCTACAATGAGCAGTTCTTC
.	TRBV7-9	.	TRBJ2-4	CASSFLPDIQYF	TGTGCCAGCAGTTTCCTCCCGGACATTCAGTACTTC
.	TRBV9	.	TRBJ2-1	CASSWGGLENEQFF	TGTGCCAGCAGTTGGGGGGGCCTCGAAAATGAGCAGTTCTTC
.	TRBV10-3	TRBD1	TRBJ2-5	CAISDWTGEETQYF	TGTGCCATCTCAGATTGGACAGGGGAAGAGACCCAGTACTTC
.	TRBV19	TRBD1	TRBJ2-7	CASSPRQGGSYEQYF	TGTGCCAGTAGCCCCCGACAGGGGGGATCCTACGAGCAGTACTTC
.	TRBV18	TRBD2	TRBJ2-2	CASTSGGAVAGELFF	TGTGCCAGCACTAGCGGGGGGGCCGTCGCCGGGGAGCTGTTTTTT
.	TRBV11-3	.	TRBJ1-5	CASVCQPQHF	TGTGCCAGCGTCTGCCAGCCCCAGCATTTT
.	TRBV5-1	.	TRBJ2-1	CASSPPASGAGVGNEQFF	TGCGCCAGCAGCCCCCCCGCGTCGGGGGCGGGAGTTGGCAATGAGCAGTTCTTC
.	TRBV2	TRBD1	TRBJ2-1	CASISGTGNYNEQFF	TGTGCCAGCATTTCCGGGACAGGCAACTACAATGAGCAGTTCTTC
.	TRBV5-1	TRBD1	TRBJ1-1	CASSYTGDTEAFF	TGCGCCAGCAGCTATACAGGGGACACTGAAGCTTTCTTT
.	TRBV21-1	.	TRBJ1-5	CASSVRDRGNQPQHF	TGTGCCAGCAGCGTCCGGGACAGGGGCAATCAGCCCCAGCATTTT
.	TRBV29-1	.	TRBJ1-2	CSVDTTSGYTF	TGCAGCGTTGATACCACCAGTGGCTACACCTTC
.	TRBV4-1	TRBD1	TRBJ2-1	CASSWGQGASNEQFF	TGCGCCAGCAGCTGGGGACAGGGGGCATCTAATGAGCAGTTCTTC
.	TRBV6-6	.	TRBJ1-6	CASSYSQGSYSPLHF	TGTGCCAGCAGTTACTCACAGGGCAGTTATTCACCCCTCCACTTT
once	TRBV7-8	TRBD1	TRBJ1-2	CASSSGTETNYGYTF	TGTGCCAGCAGCTCAGGGACAGAGACTAACTATGGCTACACCTTC
.	TRBV27	.	TRBJ2-7	CATADRVSYEQYF	TGTGCCACCGCGGACCGTGTCTCCTACGAGCAGTACTTC
once	TRBV27	TRBD1	TRBJ2-1	CASSFGTELYNEQFF	TGTGCCAGCAGTTTTGGGACAGAGCTCTACAATGAGCAGTTCTTC